This TCR beta chain was recorded in a study of cytomegalovirus exposure and HLA in healthy donors. Both 60 Vbeta primers and 13 Jbeta primers went into the PCR. The method was immunoSEQ multiplex PCR; TCRdb's version includes in-frame clones alone and lacks a portion of them. This sample yields approximately 150,000 clones, of which 80% are seen a single time; 9.7% belongs to the top ten. General study findings and limits: Roughly even sequencing depth across donors was the assumption behind the presence/absence analyses. As a later analysis showed, a missense DCLRE1C variant was linked to trimming of TCR beta V- and J-genes.

As concerns this clone: Its specificity is not known.

This TCR came from a man in his late teens or twenties in good health and CMV-seropositive. The specimen was PBMCs.

Written as DNA, the CDR3 is TGTGCCAGTAGTATAGGTTCTCGGGGTTTTAATCAGCCCCAGCATTTT. Amino acid sequence: CASSIGSRGFNQPQHF. The chain uses TRBV19 and TRBJ1-5; D is ambiguous. V was shortened by 1 base and J by 4 bases, with 14 bases between the two germline ends. Per the germline V gene, CDR1 is LNHDA and CDR2 is SQIVND (reference sequence). The CDR3 length is 16 residues.